This T cell receptor beta chain was retrieved from a study of cytomegalovirus exposure and HLA in healthy donors. The wider study: Assignment to the Caucasian-associated ancestry cluster applied to approximately 80% of the approximately 400 genotyped donors.

The primer mix had 60 Vbeta and 13 Jbeta primers. The data were produced by immunoSEQ multiplex PCR, yet TCRdb's version contains in-frame clones alone and is incomplete. The table has roughly 100,000 clones, over 75% seen once. The table lists this clone with a few counts. Antigen unknown. CDR1 SGDLS and CDR2 YYNGEE come from the germline V gene. V lost 2 bases to trimming and J lost 7 bases, with 9 bases between them. The CDR3 length is 13 residues. Points from the study as a whole: Association of a missense DCLRE1C variant with TCR beta V- and J-gene trimming was reported in a later analysis. Sequencing depth across donors, presence/absence analyses assumed, was roughly uniform. Segments of the TCR beta V type were, in most cases, productive about 87% or about 30% of the time in an earlier analysis.

This sequence originates from a man in his forties in good health and CMV-seropositive. The rearrangement joins TRBV9 to TRBJ2-2, with D uncertain. The sequenced sample consisted of PBMCs. This CDR3 is CASSVALYGELFF. CDR3 in DNA: TGTGCCAGCAGCGTGGCCCTTTACGGGGAGCTGTTTTTT.